This TCR beta chain was observed in a study of shared clonotypes between healthy human individuals. Using ten immunoSEQ deep assay plates, investigators sequenced unsorted PBMC DNA. Sequencing used immunoSEQ multiplex PCR; TCRdb keeps in-frame clones, though not all of them. The profile shows some 490,000 clones, over 75% of them singletons. From germline, CDR1 is MDHEN and CDR2 SYDVKM. This CDR3 spans 15 amino acids. General study findings and limits: Investigators collected only blood, and repertoires in tissues likely differ. Represented genetic and exposure-history diversity was restricted by having few donors.

A note on this clone: What it binds is not known. A far larger clone is a single base away, which makes a read error likely. Other nucleotide sequences in the sample specify the same CDR3.

Unsorted material relied on some 90 million PBMCs as the source of genomic DNA. This receptor was taken from a woman between 35 and 50 years old in good health. Some clones in this sample may be carry-over from other donors' samples. Sequencing was done on a sample of PBMCs. The rearrangement joins TRBV28 to TRBJ1-2; the match to TRBD1 covers 8 bases. CDR3 DNA sequence: TGTGCTAGCAGACCCCCCGCAGGACAGGGTAGCGGCTACACCTTC. Protein sequence: CASRPPAGQGSGYTF.